The source of this T cell receptor (beta chain) is a study of cytomegalovirus exposure and HLA in healthy donors. The J segment lost 7 bases and the V segment lost 8 bases, leaving 10 bases of the junction unmatched. CDR1 is MNHEY and CDR2 is SVGAGI in the germline V gene. This CDR3 is built from 14 residues. Study-level points and caveats: Later analysis indicated greater clonal expansion among HLA-associated TCR beta chains than among equally common other chains. Researchers reported that a few CMV-associated chains were confirmed in vitro as CMV antigen-specific. Reported performance of the classifier showed diagnosis of cytomegalovirus status with high specificity and sensitivity. Fewer than 20,000 TCR beta sequences were associated with HLA alleles at 0.05 false discovery rate in a later analysis.

Primers included in the PCR were 60 Vbeta and 13 Jbeta primers. Sequenced by immunoSEQ multiplex PCR; TCRdb stores in-frame clones only, minus some. The sample lists about 200,000 clones, around 79% seen once, with 0.22% in the top ten. Comments on this clone: Its target is unknown.

The rearrangement uses TRBV6-5 and TRBJ2-1, with 8 bases aligning to TRBD2. The receptor comes from a girl aged 2 to 10 in good health and CMV-seronegative. Sequenced: PBMCs. CDR3 sequence (DNA): TGTGCCAGCCGACCAGCGGGAGCGTTGAATGAGCAGTTCTTC. Amino acids: CASRPAGALNEQFF.